This TCR beta chain originates from a study of blood T cell repertoires in COVID-19. Overall study: T cells, B-cell-depleted T cells, or PBMCs provided the cDNA or gDNA that served as material.

In the original processing: By means of reference gene primer amplification, nucleated cell counts were estimated. The data were produced by immunoSEQ multiplex PCR, yet TCRdb's version contains in-frame clones alone and is incomplete. For V, J and clone size, that table is used; D and trimming come from the DNA. Seen here are about 98,000 clones, roughly 92% observed once, and the top ten hold 1.9%. Germline V lookup: CDR1 LNHDA, CDR2 SQIVND (reference sequence). V was clipped by 7 bases and J by 0 bases; unmatched bases: 5. The CDR3 sequence is 14 residues long. Seattle-derived patients entered the study during active infection and were followed longitudinally.

What was sequenced was peripheral blood. This receptor was identified in a woman in her fifties or sixties with COVID-19, enrolled during active disease. The chain links TRBV19 to TRBJ1-1, with 7 bases that match TRBD1. The CDR3 sequence: CASTPQGLNTEAFF. The CDR3 DNA follows: TGTGCCAGTACCCCACAGGGGTTGAACACTGAAGCTTTCTTT.